The 25 T cell receptor beta chains in this list originate from one sample, sequenced in a study of cytomegalovirus exposure and HLA in healthy donors. 60 Vbeta and 13 Jbeta primers were used in PCR. Some clones are missing from TCRdb's copy, which holds only in-frame ones; the method was immunoSEQ multiplex PCR. The sample contains 80,000 to 100,000 clones, more than 75% of which appear only once. The sample was PBMCs. These receptors all stem from a human donor in good health.

The genes are TRBV27 and TRBJ2-2; maybe TRBD1 (7 bases). With 7 bases removed from V and 5 bases from J, the gap between germline ends came to 17 bases. CDR3 length: 15 amino acids. The germline V gene has CDR1 MNHEY and CDR2 SMNVEV (reference sequence). As DNA, the CDR3 is TGTGCCAGCACCTACGCGGGACAGTTGACCGGGGAGCTGTTTTTT. As protein: CASTYAGQLTGELFF.

The chain links TRBV7-9 to TRBJ2-2, with a tentative D call TRBD1 (5 bases). Between the trimmed V and J ends, which lost 10 bases and 2 bases, there was a span of 14 bases. The CDR3 has 14 residues. The germline V gene encodes CDR1 SEHNR and CDR2 FQNEAQ (reference sequence). CDR3 residues: CANPPTDNTGELFF. The CDR3 bases are TGTGCCAACCCACCGACAGACAACACCGGGGAGCTGTTTTTT. Full variable domain (outside the CDR3, taken from reference TRBV7-9 and TRBJ2-2): DTGVSQNPRHKITKRGQNVTFRCDPISEHNRLYWYRQTLGQGPEFLTYFQNEAQLEKSRLLSDRFSAERPKGSFSTLEIQRTEQGDSAMYLCANPPTDNTGELFFGEGSRLTVL.

V usage is TRBV30 and J usage is TRBJ2-5, with TRBD2 matching over 8 bases. J lost 5 bases, V lost 4 bases, and 6 bases had no gene match. The CDR3 consists of 13 residues. The V gene's germline CDR1 is GTSNPN and CDR2 SVGIG (reference sequence). CDR3 region: CAWTGTRVETQYF. DNA for the CDR3: TGTGCCTGGACCGGGACTAGGGTGGAGACCCAGTACTTC.

The chain couples TRBV28 to TRBJ2-3, with 7 bases that match TRBD1. The CDR3 has 16 amino acids. The V gene end was trimmed by 7 bases and the J gene end by 5 bases; junction bases not matched to a gene: 15. CDR1 is MDHEN, CDR2 SYDVKM, per germline. The CDR3 sequence: CASIPAGGRGKDTQYF. CDR3 DNA sequence: TGTGCCAGCATCCCAGCAGGGGGAAGAGGCAAAGATACGCAGTATTTT.

This rearrangement joins TRBV14 to TRBJ1-2; 10 bases line up with TRBD1. Germline-derived CDR1 and CDR2 are SGHDN and FVKESK. Trimming took 1 base from V and 2 from J; bases not matched to a gene: 4. The CDR3 has 16 residues. The CDR3 loop is CASSQGLGQGNYGYTF. Written as DNA, the CDR3 is TGTGCCAGCAGCCAAGGGCTGGGACAGGGGAACTATGGCTACACCTTC.

CDR3: CATQGEETQYF. The CDR3 DNA follows: TGTGCCACCCAGGGGGAAGAGACCCAGTACTTC. This sequence joins TRBV28 and TRBJ2-5, with 7 nucleotides matching TRBD1. Trimming removed 10 bases from V and 3 bases from J; junction bases left unmatched: 2. CDR1 is MDHEN, CDR2 SYDVKM, per germline. The CDR3 sequence is 11 residues long.

The chain carries TRBV9 and TRBJ2-5, with TRBD2 matching over 7 bases. V lost 0 bases and J lost 2; bases outside the gene matches: 10. Germline V gives CDR1 SGDLS, CDR2 YYNGEE. The CDR3 loop spans 17 amino acids. The CDR3 sequence: CASSVDLPGGLQETQYF. CDR3 nucleotides: TGTGCCAGCAGCGTAGATCTCCCGGGAGGTCTACAAGAGACCCAGTACTTC.

This chain joins TRBV6-6 and TRBJ2-2, with a possible D match to TRBD1 (7 bases). The ends were cut back, 5 bases at V and 4 bases at J, with 14 bases in the middle. CDR3 size: 15 residues. In germline, CDR1 is MNHNY, CDR2 SVGAGI (reference sequence). The CDR3 sequence is CASSRRDSITGELFF. The DNA for the CDR3 is TGTGCCAGCAGTCGGAGGGACAGTATCACCGGGGAGCTGTTTTTT.

This sequence joins TRBV7-2 and TRBJ1-1; D unclear. Germline V gene lookup returns CDR1 SGHTA and CDR2 FQGNSA. This CDR3 region has 15 residues. The V gene lost 0 bases and the J gene lost 5 bases, with 13 bases spanning the gap. The CDR3 protein is CASSLASLGGTEAFF. As DNA, the CDR3 is TGTGCCAGCAGCTTAGCGTCGCTGGGAGGAACTGAAGCTTTCTTT.

This clone came up a few times. The rearrangement links TRBV19 to TRBJ1-4; maybe TRBD1 (5 bases). Germline loops: CDR1 LNHDA, CDR2 SQIVND (reference sequence). This CDR3 is built from 14 residues. V gave up 5 bases and J gave up 8 bases, with 15 bases separating them. The CDR3 protein is CASSPGLVGEKLFF. The CDR3 DNA reads TGTGCCAGTAGTCCAGGGCTCGTAGGAGAAAAACTGTTTTTT.

The rearrangement uses TRBV28 and TRBJ1-5, with D unresolved. Germline CDR1 MDHEN, CDR2 SYDVKM. This CDR3 has 13 amino acids. Trimming took 7 bases from V and 0 from J, leaving 7 bases between them. The DNA for the CDR3 is TGTGCCAGCACCTTATATAGCAATCAGCCCCAGCATTTT. Translating gives CASTLYSNQPQHF.

The chain links TRBV19 to TRBJ2-5; perhaps TRBD2 as D (5 bases). Trimming cost V 5 bases and J 11 bases, with 21 bases left between them. The CDR3 consists of 14 residues. The V gene's germline CDR1 is LNHDA and CDR2 SQIVND (reference sequence). The CDR3 DNA reads TGTGCCAGTAGTTTCAGCGTGGGTTCTAGGGAGCAGTACTTC. Protein sequence: CASSFSVGSREQYF.

This chain joins TRBV29-1 and TRBJ2-7; TRBD1 agrees at 7 bases. This CDR3 spans 13 amino acids. Trimming took 6 bases from V and 0 from J; bases not matched to a gene: 5. In germline, CDR1 is SQVTM, CDR2 ANQGSEA. CDR3 region: CSVTTGISYEQYF. The DNA for the CDR3 is TGCAGCGTAACGACAGGGATCTCCTACGAGCAGTACTTC.

The chain has TRBV5-4 and TRBJ1-1, with 10 positions matching TRBD1. CDR3 length: 16 residues. Germline CDR1 SGHNT, CDR2 YYREEE (reference sequence). Trimming removed 3 bases from V and 3 bases from J; junction bases left unmatched: 8. The CDR3 DNA sequence: TGTGCCAGCAGCTCAGGGACAGGGGTCCCTTACACTGAAGCTTTCTTT. It codes for CASSSGTGVPYTEAFF.

V usage is TRBV9 and J usage is TRBJ1-3, with D perhaps TRBD1 (5 bases). V was clipped by 0 bases and J by 2 bases, with 15 bases between them. There are 17 residues in the CDR3. Germline V lookup: CDR1 SGDLS, CDR2 YYNGEE. CDR3 amino acids: CASSVAQGTPPGNTIYF. In DNA, the CDR3 is TGTGCCAGCAGCGTAGCCCAGGGTACCCCTCCTGGAAACACCATATATTTT.

J is TRBJ2-3 and V is TRBV6-6; TRBD1 is a possible D gene (5 bases). V was trimmed by 7 bases and J by 0 bases, leaving 17 bases between them. In germline, CDR1 is MNHNY, CDR2 SVGAGI (reference sequence). CDR3 length equals 16 residues. The CDR3 coding sequence is TGTGCCAGCATTGACCCCGAGTCAGGGAGCACAGATACGCAGTATTTT. Its translation: CASIDPESGSTDTQYF.

This clone has a handful of counts. The genes are TRBV28 and TRBJ1-5; D is perhaps TRBD1 (6 bases). Per the germline V gene, CDR1 is MDHEN and CDR2 is SYDVKM. V lost 7 bases and J lost 5, with 18 bases in between. The CDR3 has 15 amino acids. The CDR3 loop reads CASTLSGGRDQPQHF. CDR3 sequence (DNA): TGTGCCAGCACCCTATCGGGGGGCCGGGATCAGCCCCAGCATTTT.

The V and J genes are TRBV5-1 and TRBJ1-4, with D perhaps matching TRBD1 (5 bases). Germline values: CDR1 SGHRS, CDR2 YFSETQ. The germline V and J ends were trimmed by 2 bases and 8 bases, with 13 bases remaining between them. This CDR3 contains 14 residues. For the CDR3, the DNA is TGCGCCAGCAGCTTTCCGGGACGGGAGGAAAAACTGTTTTTT. This encodes CASSFPGREEKLFF. The variable domain in full, completed from reference TRBV5-1 and TRBJ1-4, reads KAGVTQTPRYLIKTRGQQVTLSCSPISGHRSVSWYQQTPGQGLQFLFEYFSETQRNKGNFPGRFSGRQFSNSRSEMNVSTLELGDSALYLCASSFPGREEKLFFGSGTQLSVL.

The rearrangement uses TRBV6-4 and TRBJ2-7; a weak D match, TRBD1 (6 bases). This CDR3 spans 15 amino acids. Trimming shortened V by 0 bases and J by 3 bases, and 12 bases separated the two germline ends. Germline-derived CDR1 and CDR2 are MRHNA and SNTAGT. CDR3 bases: TGTGCCAGCAGTGACTCCCGCAGGGGAGTCTACGAGCAGTACTTC. This translates into CASSDSRRGVYEQYF.

This CDR3 is CASRSRYYSNQPQHF. In nucleotides, the CDR3 is TGTGCCAGTAGGTCCCGCTATTATAGCAATCAGCCCCAGCATTTT. V is TRBV19 and J is TRBJ1-5; D remains unclear. Deletions cut 6 bases from V and 0 bases from J, with 12 bases between. CDR3 size: 15 residues. Germline V CDR1 and CDR2: LNHDA, SQIVND (reference sequence).

CDR3 sequence: CASSVEQGRGLEQYF. The CDR3, as DNA: TGTGCCAGTAGCGTTGAACAGGGGAGAGGCCTCGAGCAGTACTTC. The rearrangement uses TRBV19 and TRBJ2-7, with TRBD1 matching 7 bases. With 6 bases clipped from V and 6 bases from J, the junction kept 14 bases outside the gene matches. The CDR3 totals 15 residues. Germline CDR1 and CDR2: LNHDA and SQIVND (reference sequence).

The V and J genes are TRBV7-8 and TRBJ2-4, with TRBD1 matching over 9 bases. The CDR3 spans 15 residues. V trimming: 1 base; J trimming: 4 bases; junction bases outside the gene matches: 2. From germline, CDR1 is SGHVS and CDR2 FQNEAQ. CDR3 in amino acids: CASSLVGTGKNIQYF. The DNA of the CDR3 is TGTGCCAGCAGCTTAGTGGGGACAGGGAAAAACATTCAGTACTTC.

The chain couples TRBV7-9 to TRBJ2-7, with 7 bases identical to TRBD2. J lost 3 bases, V lost 5 bases, and 10 bases had no gene match. CDR3 length equals 15 residues. Germline V gene data show CDR1 as SEHNR and CDR2 as FQNEAQ (reference sequence). CDR3 amino acids: CASSPSGALYYEQYF. The CDR3 DNA sequence: TGTGCCAGCAGCCCGAGCGGGGCCCTTTACTACGAGCAGTACTTC.

This clone was recorded once. The chain uses TRBV6-1 and TRBJ1-5; a possible D gene is TRBD1 (5 bases). Between the trimmed V and J ends, which lost 0 bases and 1 base, there was a span of 13 bases. The CDR3 runs 17 residues. In germline, CDR1 is MNHNS, CDR2 SASEGT. CDR3 sequence (DNA): TGTGCCAGCAGTGAAGCGCTGTCCAGGGTGAGCAATCAGCCCCAGCATTTT. Its translation: CASSEALSRVSNQPQHF.

The V gene is TRBV6-4, the J gene TRBJ2-1; 7 bases match TRBD2. The CDR3 extends over 15 amino acids. CDR1 and CDR2 (germline): MRHNA, SNTAGT. Germline trimming cut 5 bases from V and 2 bases from J; bases unmatched to any gene: 6. CDR3 protein: CASSRLATAYNEQFF. CDR3 nucleotide sequence: TGTGCCAGCAGTCGACTAGCTACCGCCTACAATGAGCAGTTCTTC.